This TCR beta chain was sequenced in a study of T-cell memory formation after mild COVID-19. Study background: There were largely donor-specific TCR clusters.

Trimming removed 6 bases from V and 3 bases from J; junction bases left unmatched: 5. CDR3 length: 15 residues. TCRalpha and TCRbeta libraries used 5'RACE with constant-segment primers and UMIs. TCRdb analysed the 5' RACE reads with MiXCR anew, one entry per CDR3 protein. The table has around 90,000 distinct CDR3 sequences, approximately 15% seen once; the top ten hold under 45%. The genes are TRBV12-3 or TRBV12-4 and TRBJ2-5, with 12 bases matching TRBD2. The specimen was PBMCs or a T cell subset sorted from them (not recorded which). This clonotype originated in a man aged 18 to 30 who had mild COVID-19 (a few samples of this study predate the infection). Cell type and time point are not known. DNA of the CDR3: TGTGCCAGCAGACCGGGACTAGCGGGTAAAGAGACCCAGTACTTC. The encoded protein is CASRPGLAGKETQYF.